Below, 21 T cell receptor beta chains from the same sample are listed, as sequenced in a study of blood T cell repertoires in COVID-19. Here immunoSEQ multiplex PCR was the method, and the copy in TCRdb shows in-frame clones only, minus some. The data hold tens of thousands of clones, with roughly four fifths observed a single time. The specimen sequenced was peripheral blood. Receptors originate from a man between 45 and 60 years old with active or convalescent COVID-19.

V is TRBV10-2 and J is TRBJ2-3; 10 bases map to TRBD2. J gave up 4 bases and V 6 bases, and 7 bases lay outside the gene matches. The CDR3 runs to 15 residues. The V gene's germline CDR1 is WSHSY and CDR2 SAAADI. The CDR3 loop is CASRGAGGGSDTQYF. CDR3 DNA: TGCGCCAGCAGGGGAGCGGGGGGGGGCTCAGATACGCAGTATTTT.

This sequence joins TRBV27 and TRBJ2-2; maybe TRBD1 (6 bases). Looked up from germline, CDR1 is MNHEY and CDR2 is SMNVEV (reference sequence). Trimming removed 5 bases at V and 0 bases at J, with 13 bases between. The CDR3 sequence is 16 residues long. DNA for the CDR3: TGTGCCAGCAGTCCCGCACGACAGGCGAACACCGGGGAGCTGTTTTTT. It is translated as CASSPARQANTGELFF.

The gene calls are TRBV14 and TRBJ1-1; D ambiguous. CDR3 length equals 17 residues. The V end was cut by 0 bases, the J end by 6 bases, with 20 bases between. Looked up from germline, CDR1 is SGHDN and CDR2 is FVKESK. CDR3: CASSQDQATFLVPEAFF. As DNA, the CDR3 is TGTGCCAGCAGCCAAGATCAAGCGACTTTTCTGGTCCCTGAAGCTTTCTTT.

The chain links TRBV5-4 to TRBJ1-1; TRBD1 might be the D (5 bases). The CDR3 is 14 residues long. Germline CDR1 reads SGHNT; CDR2 reads YYREEE (reference sequence). V was pared by 3 bases and J by 4 bases, with 13 bases between. CDR3 sequence: CASSSPGLPTEAFF. For the CDR3, the DNA is TGTGCCAGCAGCTCGCCAGGGTTGCCCACTGAAGCTTTCTTT. Using reference TRBV5-4 and TRBJ1-1 for the parts outside the CDR3, the full variable domain is ETGVTQSPTHLIKTRGQQVTLRCSSQSGHNTVSWYQQALGQGPQFIFQYYREEENGRGNFPPRFSGLQFPNYSSELNVNALELDDSALYLCASSSPGLPTEAFFGQGTRLTVV.

This clone was observed a few times. Other nucleotide sequences from this sample produce the same CDR3. The CDR3 DNA reads as TGTGCCAGCACCAGGCGCAATCAGCCCCAGCATTTT. Protein sequence: CASTRRNQPQHF. This chain links TRBV28 with TRBJ1-5; the D is unclear. Trimming took 7 bases from V and 2 from J, leaving 6 bases between them. The CDR3 runs 12 residues. Germline lookup yields CDR1 MDHEN and CDR2 SYDVKM.

The chain couples TRBV11-2 to TRBJ2-5, with 14 bases aligning to TRBD2. The trim removed 1 base at V and 5 bases at J, leaving 6 bases unmatched. Germline CDR1 reads SGHAT; CDR2 reads FQNNGV. The CDR3 sequence is 17 residues long. The CDR3 is CASSLGGTSGSPETQYF. CDR3 in DNA: TGTGCCAGCAGCTTAGGGGGGACTAGCGGGAGTCCTGAGACCCAGTACTTC.

The chain links TRBV5-5 to TRBJ2-7; unclear D gene. The CDR3 contains 14 residues. The ends were cut back, 0 bases at V and 0 bases at J, with 7 bases in the middle. Per the germline V gene, CDR1 is SGHKS and CDR2 is YYEKEE (reference sequence). This CDR3 reads CASSLGQVSYEQYF. In DNA form, the CDR3 reads TGTGCCAGCAGCTTGGGTCAGGTCTCCTACGAGCAGTACTTC.

The V gene is TRBV7-2, the J gene TRBJ2-7; possibly TRBD2 for D (5 bases). This CDR3 has 14 amino acids. V lost 4 bases, J lost 5 bases, and 15 bases lay in between. Looked up from germline, CDR1 is SGHTA and CDR2 is FQGNSA. The CDR3 region has the DNA TGTGCCAGCAGCTACACACTAGAGCCAGACGAGCAGTACTTC. Protein sequence: CASSYTLEPDEQYF.

CDR3 amino acids: CASLRTSGGNTQYF. Written as DNA, the CDR3 is TGTGCCAGCCTGCGGACTAGCGGGGGTAATACGCAGTATTTT. This chain connects TRBV6-5 to TRBJ2-3, with 13 nucleotides matching TRBD2. The CDR3 has 14 amino acids. V trimming: 8 bases; J trimming: 7 bases; junction bases outside the gene matches: 6. CDR1 is MNHEY, CDR2 SVGAGI, per germline.

V gene TRBV9 combines with J gene TRBJ1-4, with D uncertain. There are 16 residues in the CDR3. V dropped 0 bases and J dropped 2 bases, with 11 bases sitting between them. The germline V gene encodes CDR1 SGDLS and CDR2 YYNGEE. For the CDR3, the DNA is TGTGCCAGCAGCGTAGGTTCGGGTACGACTAATGAAAAACTGTTTTTT. Protein: CASSVGSGTTNEKLFF.

The chain is built from TRBV15 and TRBJ2-1; TRBD1 matches 9 bases. The CDR3 is 18 residues long. V shed 0 bases, J shed 7 bases, and the junction held 13 bases outside the gene matches. Germline V CDR1 and CDR2: LNHNV, YYDKDF (reference sequence). CDR3 sequence reads: CATSRDSNTGTGTNEQFF. In nucleotides, the CDR3 is TGTGCCACCAGCAGAGATTCCAATACCGGGACAGGGACAAATGAGCAGTTCTTC.

The V and J genes are TRBV24-1 and TRBJ2-5; weak D call: TRBD1 (6 bases). Between the trimmed V and J ends, which lost 4 bases and 4 bases, there was a span of 9 bases. This CDR3 has 13 amino acids. CDR1 KGHDR and CDR2 SFDVKD come from the germline V gene. Written as DNA, the CDR3 is TGTGCCACCAGTGACCCAGGGGCAGAGACCCAGTACTTC. Its translation is CATSDPGAETQYF.

This chain links TRBV28 with TRBJ1-1, with TRBD1 as a possible D gene (6 bases). The germline V and J ends were trimmed by 3 bases and 3 bases, with 17 bases remaining between them. The CDR3 consists of 16 residues. Germline CDR1 and CDR2: MDHEN and SYDVKM. CDR3 loop: CASSLGADPADTEAFF. CDR3 sequence (DNA): TGTGCCAGCAGTTTGGGGGCCGACCCAGCGGACACTGAAGCTTTCTTT. The complete variable domain, with remaining parts taken from reference TRBV28 and TRBJ1-1, reads DVKVTQSSRYLVKRTGEKVFLECVQDMDHENMFWYRQDPGLGLRLIYFSYDVKMKEKGDIPEGYSVSREKKERFSLILESASTNQTSMYLCASSLGADPADTEAFFGQGTRLTVV.

The chain recombines TRBV24-1 with TRBJ1-2; 7 nucleotides match TRBD1. The CDR3 loop spans 14 amino acids. J lost 4 bases, V lost 4 bases, and 5 bases had no gene match. The V gene's germline CDR1 is KGHDR and CDR2 SFDVKD. The CDR3 sequence: CATSDGQAIYGYTF. The CDR3 DNA reads as TGTGCCACCAGTGACGGACAGGCAATCTATGGCTACACCTTC.

The count of this clone is one. The V call is TRBV18, the J call TRBJ1-3, with D perhaps TRBD1 (6 bases). The CDR3 runs to 15 residues. The germline gives CDR1 KGHSH, CDR2 LQKENI. Trimming stripped 6 bases from V and 0 bases from J, with 12 bases between. CDR3 bases: TGTGCCAGCTCGCCTTGGGACACCTCTGGAAACACCATATATTTT. Translated: CASSPWDTSGNTIYF.

The rearrangement links TRBV29-1 to TRBJ2-1; maybe TRBD2 (6 bases). Trimming pared 3 bases from V and 3 bases from J, leaving 18 bases between. This CDR3 region has 16 residues. The germline V gene has CDR1 SQVTM and CDR2 ANQGSEA. The CDR3 protein is CSVEKEGIASYNEQFF. The CDR3 DNA reads as TGCAGCGTTGAGAAGGAGGGGATTGCGAGCTACAATGAGCAGTTCTTC.

Concerning this clone: This CDR3 is also generated by other DNA sequences in the sample. The V call is TRBV18, the J call TRBJ2-7, with D possibly matching TRBD2 (6 bases). V dropped 6 bases and J dropped 3 bases, with 15 bases sitting between them. CDR1 KGHSH and CDR2 LQKENI come from the germline V gene. The CDR3 has 14 residues. CDR3 residues: CASSPPGLNYEQYF. CDR3 DNA sequence: TGTGCCAGCTCGCCTCCGGGACTCAACTACGAGCAGTACTTC. The variable domain in full, with the rest retrieved from reference TRBV18 and TRBJ2-7, is NAGVMQNPRHLVRRRGQEARLRCSPMKGHSHVYWYRQLPEEGLKFMVYLQKENIIDESGMPKERFSAEFPKEGPSILRIQQVVRGDSAAYFCASSPPGLNYEQYFGPGTRLTVT.

The chain has TRBV28 and TRBJ2-2, with 8 bases aligning to TRBD1. Losses at the gene ends were 7 bases for V and 8 bases for J; bases not matched to a gene: 6. Germline V gives CDR1 MDHEN, CDR2 SYDVKM. CDR3 length: 13 residues. CDR3: CASIRQGMGELFF. CDR3 nucleotide sequence: TGTGCCAGCATTAGACAGGGGATGGGGGAGCTGTTTTTT.

CDR3 in amino acids: CASGKGQGKETQYF. The CDR3, as DNA: TGTGCTAGTGGAAAGGGACAGGGAAAAGAGACCCAGTACTTC. The chain carries TRBV12-5 and TRBJ2-5; 9 nucleotides align to TRBD1. This CDR3 comprises 14 residues. Trimming removed 6 bases from V and 3 bases from J; junction bases left unmatched: 5. Germline V gene sequence: CDR1 LGHNT, CDR2 FRNRAP. Based on the CDR3 plus reference TRBV12-5 and TRBJ2-5, the full variable domain is DARVTQTPRHKVTEMGQEVTMRCQPILGHNTVFWYRQTMMQGLELLAYFRNRAPLDDSGMPKDRFSAEMPDATLATLKIQPSEPRDSAVYFCASGKGQGKETQYFGPGTRLLVL.

The chain joins TRBV7-9 to TRBJ1-2; TRBD1 agrees at 7 bases. The germline CDR1 and CDR2 sequences are SEHNR and FQNEAQ (reference sequence). V shed 4 bases and J 12 bases; nucleotides not matched to a gene: 11. CDR3 length: 13 residues. CDR3 DNA: TGTGCCAGCAGCTCCGGGACAGCCGAGGTCAACACCTTC. Encoded protein: CASSSGTAEVNTF.

The V gene is TRBV5-4, the J gene TRBJ2-2, with 8 bases lining up with TRBD2. From germline, CDR1 is SGHNT and CDR2 YYREEE (reference sequence). The CDR3 is made up of 14 amino acids. Trimming took 3 bases from V and 7 from J; bases not matched to a gene: 5. Here the CDR3 DNA reads TGTGCCAGCAGCTCCGGGGGGGCCTACGGGGAGCTGTTTTTT. It translates to CASSSGGAYGELFF.